Judged by abundance, the clone carrying this T cell receptor beta chain is medium-sized. Some clones are missing from TCRdb's copy, which holds only in-frame ones; the method was immunoSEQ multiplex PCR. The table has approximately 21,000 clones, around four fifths seen once. The data originate from a study of OX40 agonist ivuxolimab in advanced cancers. Study at large: The dose-escalation group included hepatocellular carcinoma, melanoma, renal cell carcinoma and head and neck cancer.

The receptor was derived from an adult with an advanced solid tumor such as melanoma, head and neck, liver or kidney cancer. The sample consisted of CD4+ or CD8+ T cells sorted from blood, taken in a trial of the OX40 agonist ivuxolimab.

The CDR3 reads CSVRGQTAYEQYF. CDR3 DNA: TGCAGCGTTAGAGGACAGACCGCCTACGAGCAGTACTTC. V usage is TRBV29-1 and J usage is TRBJ2-7; a weak D match, TRBD1 (6 bases). The CDR3 sequence is 13 residues long. Germline assignment: CDR1 SQVTM and CDR2 ANQGSEA. Trimming left V 5 bases short and J 2 bases short, with 13 bases between.